This TCR beta chain was sequenced during a study of blood T cell repertoires in COVID-19. About the study: COVID-19 samples from acute and convalescent phases originated in the United States, Italy and Spain. PBMCs, B-cell-depleted T cells, or T cells provided the cDNA or gDNA that made up the material.

Study processing details: Nucleated cell counts were estimated from reference gene primer amplification. Only in-frame clones appear in the TCRdb table, and some are missing; sequencing was by immunoSEQ multiplex PCR. V and J calls and clone size follow that table, whereas D and trimming were derived from the DNA. The sample consists of hundreds of thousands of clones, approximately 90% of them appearing once. CDR3 length: 17 amino acids. CDR1 SGHTA and CDR2 FQGNSA come from the germline V gene. J was trimmed by 4 bases and V by 1 base; bases with no gene match: 9. The chain uses TRBV7-2 and TRBJ2-7; 11 bases align to TRBD1. The receptor comes from a woman aged 18-35 years who had recovered from COVID-19. Material for sequencing was peripheral blood. CDR3 nucleotides: TGTGCCAGCAGCTTAGTTTGGACAGGGGGCCGGGTTTACGAGCAGTACGTC. It codes for CASSLVWTGGRVYEQYV.